The sequence of this T cell receptor (beta chain) was determined in a study of blood T cell repertoires in COVID-19. V dropped 0 bases and J dropped 4 bases, with 3 bases sitting between them. CDR1 and CDR2 (germline): LGHDT, YNNKEL (reference sequence). The length of the CDR3 is 13 residues. In the authors' workflow: Using reference gene primer amplification, nucleated cell counts were estimated. Method: immunoSEQ multiplex PCR; TCRdb's copy keeps in-frame clones and lacks some. Clonal size and the V and J genes are those of that table, whereas D and trimming came from the DNA. The table lists some 120,000 clones, 70% to 90% of them singletons.

The chain recombines TRBV3-1 (or the pseudogene TRBV3-2) with TRBJ2-2, with D unclear. The sequence came from a woman in her fifties or sixties with acute or convalescent COVID-19. The specimen sequenced was peripheral blood. The CDR3 protein is CASSQESTGELFF. Written as DNA, the CDR3 is TGTGCCAGCAGCCAAGAGAGCACCGGGGAGCTGTTTTTT.